Presented here are 14 T cell receptor beta chains from one specimen sequenced in a study of T cells in Graves' hyperthyroidism and ophthalmopathy. There were TCR beta CDR3 regions amplified from RNA transcripts. In the first-round RT-PCR of the TCR CDR3, the HTBI primer set was used. TCRdb called the multiplex PCR reads again in MiXCR, with one record for every CDR3 protein. This sample has some 510,000 distinct CDR3 sequences, with less than 25% found just once. The specimen sequenced was blood. The receptors were gathered from a man younger than 30 with Graves' hyperthyroidism.

The table lists this clonotype with many counts. The chain employs TRBV20-1 and TRBJ1-5, with a weak D call TRBD1 (5 bases). CDR1 and CDR2 from the germline V gene are DFQATT and SNEGSKA (reference sequence). V was pared by 0 bases and J by 0 bases, with 18 bases between. The CDR3 length is 18 residues. CDR3 amino acids: CSARDRGRGTYSNQPQHF. The CDR3 DNA follows: TGCAGTGCTAGAGATCGGGGACGGGGGACCTATAGCAATCAGCCCCAGCATTTT.

V usage is TRBV28 and J usage is TRBJ1-1; perhaps TRBD1 as D (6 bases). The germline gives CDR1 MDHEN, CDR2 SYDVKM. V lost 4 bases, J lost 3 bases, and 15 bases lay in between. This CDR3 is 15 amino acids long. CDR3 residues: CASSSAGEKDTEAFF. The DNA for the CDR3 is TGTGCCAGCAGTTCCGCAGGGGAGAAGGACACTGAAGCTTTCTTT.

V is TRBV29-1 and J is TRBJ1-3; D remains ambiguous. The CDR3 is 14 amino acids. The V end lost 7 bases, the J end lost 4 bases, and 17 bases lay between the germline ends. CDR1 and CDR2 (germline): SQVTM, ANQGSEA. The CDR3 sequence: CSASGRGGGNTIYF. Written as DNA, the CDR3 is TGCAGCGCTTCAGGTCGGGGTGGGGGAAACACCATATATTTT. Combining the CDR3 with reference TRBV29-1 and TRBJ1-3 gives the whole variable domain SAVISQKPSRDICQRGTSLTIQCQVDSQVTMMFWYRQQPGQSLTLIATANQGSEATYESGFVIDKFPISRPNLTFSTLTVSNMSPEDSSIYLCSASGRGGGNTIYFGEGSWLTVV.

This clonotype was seen more than once but under ten times. The chain combines TRBV12-3 or TRBV12-4 with TRBJ2-5; 12 bases match TRBD2. V shed 7 bases and J 7 bases; nucleotides not matched to a gene: 13. The CDR3 has 16 amino acids. The CDR3 DNA sequence: TGTGCCAGCACCCTAAGGCCGGGACTAGCGGGCGGGACCCAGTACTTC. It translates to CASTLRPGLAGGTQYF.

This clonotype has a count of ten or more. This chain joins TRBV6-5 and TRBJ1-5; D gene uncertain. V was shortened by 6 bases and J by 5 bases, with 11 bases between the two germline ends. Germline-derived CDR1 and CDR2 are MNHEY and SVGAGI. The CDR3 runs to 13 residues. In DNA form, the CDR3 reads TGTGCCAGCAGCACGGGCCGAGATCAGCCCCAGCATTTT. This sequence encodes CASSTGRDQPQHF.

This clonotype has at least ten counts. CDR3 DNA: TGTGCCAGTAGTGTCGCTAGCAATCAGCCCCAGCATTTT. Protein sequence: CASSVASNQPQHF. The V and J genes are TRBV19 and TRBJ1-5, with D hard to call. V gave up 5 bases and J gave up 0 bases, with 5 bases separating them. Germline lookup yields CDR1 LNHDA and CDR2 SQIVND (reference sequence). This CDR3 has 13 residues.

CDR3 in amino acids: CASLAIDWNTEAFF. CDR3 DNA sequence: TGTGCCAGCCTGGCGATTGATTGGAACACTGAAGCTTTCTTT. This chain links TRBV6-2 or TRBV6-3 with TRBJ1-1; no firm D call. The CDR3 sequence is 14 residues long. Germline V CDR1 and CDR2: MNHEY, SVGEGT. Trimming left V 8 bases short and J 1 base short, with 14 bases between.

This clonotype was seen repeatedly, ten times or more. The chain joins TRBV28 to TRBJ1-5; possible D gene TRBD1, 5 bases. CDR1 and CDR2 (germline): MDHEN, SYDVKM. The V gene lost 5 bases and the J gene lost 3 bases, with 14 bases spanning the gap. This CDR3 is built from 15 residues. In nucleotides, the CDR3 is TGTGCCAGCAGTCCTAATGGGGGGTTCAATCAGCCCCAGCATTTT. This codes for CASSPNGGFNQPQHF.

This clonotype was picked up one time. This sequence joins TRBV20-1 and TRBJ2-5; D could derive from TRBD1 or TRBD2 (5 bases each). V lost 0 bases and J 7 bases, leaving 12 bases between the germline ends. Germline CDR1 is DFQATT and CDR2 is SNEGSKA (reference sequence). This CDR3 is built from 13 residues. The CDR3 bases are TGCAGTGCTAGAGACGGGGCCACGGGGACCCAGTACTTC. Residues: CSARDGATGTQYF.

This clonotype was recorded many times. The CDR3 loop is CASSLRDTGANSPLHF. The CDR3 DNA reads as TGCGCCAGCAGCTTGAGGGACACCGGAGCGAATTCACCCCTCCACTTT. The chain has TRBV5-1 and TRBJ1-6; D might be TRBD1 (6 bases). Germline loops: CDR1 SGHRS, CDR2 YFSETQ. CDR3 length equals 16 residues. With 1 base removed from V and 7 bases from J, the gap between germline ends came to 15 bases.

Points on this clonotype: One end of the junction fails to match germline, which may point to a read error. This chain uses TRBV28 with TRBJ2-7; 9 bases map to TRBD1. Germline assignment: CDR1 MDHEN and CDR2 SYDVKM. The CDR3 length is 15 residues. The CDR3 loop reads CASSIPTGGPTGQYF. CDR3 DNA sequence: TGTGCAAGCAGCATCCCTACAGGGGGCCCCACCGGGCAGTACTTC.

About this clonotype itself: The junction does not match germline at one end; this may be a read error. The gene calls are TRBV12-5 and TRBJ1-1; D ambiguous. CDR1 and CDR2 from the germline V gene are LGHNT and FRNRAP. The CDR3 is made up of 17 amino acids. The CDR3 here is CASGLARLLTMYTDAFF. Written as DNA, the CDR3 is TGTGCTAGTGGTTTGGCACGCCTCCTCACAATGTACACTGATGCTTTCTTT.

The chain uses TRBV12-3 or TRBV12-4 and TRBJ2-7; D unclear. V dropped 8 bases and J dropped 2 bases, with 10 bases sitting between them. The CDR3 runs to 12 residues. As DNA, the CDR3 is TGTGCCAGCGGGTTTGGTACCTACGAGCAGTACTTC. Translating it yields CASGFGTYEQYF.

The DNA for the CDR3 is TGTGCCAGCAGTTTATCGCCCACAGGAAGAAACACCATATATTTT. This encodes CASSLSPTGRNTIYF. The V gene is TRBV27, the J gene TRBJ1-3; the D gene is possibly TRBD1 (5 bases). The CDR3 extends over 15 amino acids. With 0 bases removed from V and 5 bases from J, the gap between germline ends came to 11 bases. From germline, CDR1 is MNHEY and CDR2 SMNVEV (reference sequence).